A selection of T cell receptor beta chains follows, all from one sample in a study of T-cell memory formation after mild COVID-19. TCRdb reprocessed the 5' RACE reads via MiXCR and lists one record per CDR3 protein. The sample lists about 340,000 distinct CDR3 sequences; approximately 13% were seen once. The specimen sequenced was PBMCs or a T cell subset sorted from them (not recorded which). The receptors were gathered from a man aged 18 to 35 who had mild COVID-19 (a few samples of this study predate the infection). Cell type and time point are not known. CDR3s include the opening cysteine and the closing phenylalanine or tryptophan. A D gene is named only where the DNA matches it firmly. A clone size is listed for some rows: how often the clone was seen (once, few, many), or a class if it is expanded.

NA TRBJ2-3 TRBV7-8 many TGTGCCAGCAGCTCCCGACGAGTGACATATTCTAGCACAGATACGCAGTATTTT CASSSRRVTYSSTDTQYF
TRBD1 TRBJ2-5 TRBV6-5 few TGTGCCAGCGCACCGGGACAGTTGTACCAAGAGACCCAGTACTTC CASAPGQLYQETQYF
NA TRBJ2-1 TRBV5-1 NA TGCGCCAGCAGCTTGGGTGTCTCCGGGGGACGGGAGCAGTTCTTC CASSLGVSGGREQFF
NA TRBJ2-1 TRBV24-1 few TGTGCCACCAGTGCAACAGAATCCTACAATGAGCAGTTCTTC CATSATESYNEQFF
NA TRBJ2-3 TRBV7-2 NA TGTGCCAGCAGCTTAGTGTCGGCCGGGATCGAGAAGCAGTATTTT CASSLVSAGIEKQYF
TRBD1 TRBJ2-7 TRBV2 NA TGTGCCAGCAGGAGGGACAGGAGTTCCTACGAGCAGTACTTC CASRRDRSSYEQYF
NA TRBJ2-5 TRBV15 many TGTGCCACCAGCCCCCTAGAAGGGGACTCTTCGCAGACCCAGTACTTC CATSPLEGDSSQTQYF
NA TRBJ1-5 TRBV7-9 NA TGTGCCAGCAGCCAAGGAAAGCGGCCCCAGCATTTT CASSQGKRPQHF
NA TRBJ1-6 TRBV6-2/TRBV6-3 few TGTGCCAGCAGTTCCACTGATTCACCCCTCCACTTT CASSSTDSPLHF
NA TRBJ2-7 TRBV6-2/TRBV6-3 NA TGTGCCAGCAGTCTTTCGCGGTGGGGGAGCTCCTACGAGCAGTACTTC CASSLSRWGSSYEQYF
NA TRBJ1-2 TRBV6-5 few TGTGCCAGCAGTTATAGAGGGGGGCCGGGCTATGGCTACACCTTC CASSYRGGPGYGYTF
TRBD1 TRBJ1-3 TRBV6-5 few TGTGCCAGCAGGAAGACAGGGGGCAGCTCTGGAAACACCATATATTTT CASRKTGGSSGNTIYF
NA TRBJ1-1 TRBV15 few TGTGCCACCAGCAGAGATAGGGAGGTCACTGAAGCTTTCTTT CATSRDREVTEAFF
NA TRBJ2-7 TRBV10-3 NA TGTGCCATCAGTGAGACCCATGAGGCCCGCTACGAGCAGTACTTC CAISETHEARYEQYF
NA TRBJ2-7 TRBV6-5 NA TGTGCCAGCAGCCCAGGGGACACACTCTACGAGCAGTACTTC CASSPGDTLYEQYF
TRBD2 TRBJ2-3 TRBV6-6 NA TGTGCCAGCAGTACCTTACTAGCGGGGGGGCCCGCAGATACGCAGTATTTT CASSTLLAGGPADTQYF
NA TRBJ1-1 TRBV4-2 NA TGTGCCAGCAGCCAAGATGAGAACACTGAAGCTTTCTTT CASSQDENTEAFF
NA TRBJ1-2 TRBV4-1 many TGCGCCAGCAGCCAGGGAAGATGGGGGACATATGGCTACACCTTC CASSQGRWGTYGYTF
NA TRBJ1-4 TRBV3-1 NA TGTGCCAGCAGCCATTCTAGTTTGGCAGCAGGTGAAAAACTGTTTTTT CASSHSSLAAGEKLFF
NA TRBJ1-4 TRBV15 NA TGTGCCACCAGCAGAGATCCTAATGAAAAACTGTTTTTT CATSRDPNEKLFF
NA TRBJ2-5 TRBV15 few TGTGCCACCAGCAGAGGGAAGACCCAAGAGACCCAGTACTTC CATSRGKTQETQYF
NA TRBJ2-3 TRBV7-9 NA TGTGCCAGCAGCTTCCGGGACGGGGACACAGATACGCAGTATTTT CASSFRDGDTDTQYF
NA TRBJ2-3 TRBV27 NA TGTGCCAGCAGTTCCTACGTCCCCGGCACAGATACGCAGTATTTT CASSSYVPGTDTQYF
NA TRBJ2-5 TRBV6-6 NA TGTGCCAGCAGTTCCCTTGGGGGGGGCGGAGAGACCCAGTACTTC CASSSLGGGGETQYF
NA TRBJ2-1 TRBV6-1 NA TGTGCCAGCAGTGGACACAATGAGCAGTTCTTC CASSGHNEQFF
NA TRBJ2-6 TRBV7-2 many TGTGCCAGCAGCTTAGCGACTGGGGCCAACGTCCTGACTTTC CASSLATGANVLTF
NA TRBJ1-1 TRBV7-9 few TGTGCCAGCAGCTTAGGGCACCCTGAAGCTTTCTTT CASSLGHPEAFF
NA TRBJ2-5 TRBV6-2/TRBV6-3 few TGTGCCAGCAGTTACTTGTGGGGAGGCGGCCCGGAGACCCAGTACTTC CASSYLWGGGPETQYF